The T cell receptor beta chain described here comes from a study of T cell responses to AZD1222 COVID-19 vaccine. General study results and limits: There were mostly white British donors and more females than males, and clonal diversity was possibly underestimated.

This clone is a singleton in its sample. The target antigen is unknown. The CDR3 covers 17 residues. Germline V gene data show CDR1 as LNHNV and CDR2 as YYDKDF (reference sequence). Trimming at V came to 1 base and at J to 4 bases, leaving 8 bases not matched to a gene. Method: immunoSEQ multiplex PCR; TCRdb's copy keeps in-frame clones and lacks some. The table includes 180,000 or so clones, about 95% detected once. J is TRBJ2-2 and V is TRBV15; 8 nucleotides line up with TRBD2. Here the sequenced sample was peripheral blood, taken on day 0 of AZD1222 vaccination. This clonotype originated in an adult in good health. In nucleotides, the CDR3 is TGTGCCACCAGCAGAGGAGCGGGAGTGGGCGCCACCGGGGAGCTGTTTTTT. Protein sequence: CATSRGAGVGATGELFF.